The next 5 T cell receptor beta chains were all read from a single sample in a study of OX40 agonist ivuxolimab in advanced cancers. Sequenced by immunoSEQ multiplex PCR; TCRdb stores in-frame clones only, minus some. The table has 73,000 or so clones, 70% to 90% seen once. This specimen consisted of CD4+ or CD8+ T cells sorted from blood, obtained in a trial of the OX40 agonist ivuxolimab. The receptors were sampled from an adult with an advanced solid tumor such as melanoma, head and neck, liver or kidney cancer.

CDR3 sequence (DNA): TGTGCCCCCCCAACTGACAGGGGGCGGACTGAAGCTTTCTTT. It translates to CAPPTDRGRTEAFF. The rearrangement uses TRBV7-6 and TRBJ1-1, with TRBD1 matching 10 bases. J was trimmed by 5 bases and V by 11 bases; bases with no gene match: 11. CDR3 size: 14 residues. Germline lookup yields CDR1 SGHVS and CDR2 FNYEAQ.

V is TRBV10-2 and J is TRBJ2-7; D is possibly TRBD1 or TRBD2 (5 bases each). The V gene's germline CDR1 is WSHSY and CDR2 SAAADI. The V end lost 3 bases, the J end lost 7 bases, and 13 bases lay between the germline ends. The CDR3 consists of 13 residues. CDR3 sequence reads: CASSDPGPGEQYF. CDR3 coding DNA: TGCGCCAGCAGTGACCCGGGGCCAGGGGAGCAGTACTTC.

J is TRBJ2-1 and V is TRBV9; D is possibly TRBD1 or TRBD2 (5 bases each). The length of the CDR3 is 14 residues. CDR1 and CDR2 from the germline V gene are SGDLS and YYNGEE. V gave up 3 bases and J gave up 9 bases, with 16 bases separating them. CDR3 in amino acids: CASSGGPGPTEQFF. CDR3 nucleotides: TGTGCCAGCAGCGGCGGGCCAGGGCCCACTGAGCAGTTCTTC. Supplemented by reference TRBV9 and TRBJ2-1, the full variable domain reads DSGVTQTPKHLITATGQRVTLRCSPRSGDLSVYWYQQSLDQGLQFLIQYYNGEERAKGNILERFSAQQFPDLHSELNLSSLELGDSALYFCASSGGPGPTEQFFGPGTRLTVL.

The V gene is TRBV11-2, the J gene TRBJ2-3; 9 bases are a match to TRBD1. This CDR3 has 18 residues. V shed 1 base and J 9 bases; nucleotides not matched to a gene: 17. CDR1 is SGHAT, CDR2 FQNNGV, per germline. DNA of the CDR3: TGTGCCAGCAGCTTAGTTGCGGTTCTGGGACAGGGCCCTTCGACGCAGTATTTT. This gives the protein CASSLVAVLGQGPSTQYF.

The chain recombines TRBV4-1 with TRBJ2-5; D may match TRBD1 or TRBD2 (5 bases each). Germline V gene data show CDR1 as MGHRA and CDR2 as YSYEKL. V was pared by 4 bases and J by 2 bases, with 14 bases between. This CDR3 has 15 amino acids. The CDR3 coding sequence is TGCGCCAGCAGCCGCCGGGGCCCCTCACAAGAGACCCAGTACTTC. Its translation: CASSRRGPSQETQYF.